This TCR beta chain was sequenced during a study of graft-versus-host responses after intestinal transplantation. Overall study results and limits: The study associated peak circulating GvH clone levels with early post-transplant HvG declines.

Note on this clone: Its target is not known.

The germline V gene encodes CDR1 MNHEY and CDR2 SMNVEV (reference sequence). This CDR3 is built from 15 residues. V lost 8 bases and J lost 7, with 20 bases in between. TCRdb's table, derived via immunoSEQ multiplex PCR, lists solely in-frame clones and lacks some. The table records just over 20,000 clones, 89% of them present only once. Sequenced here: PBMCs, sampled roughly 65 days after intestinal transplantation. The TCR originated in a human patient who received an intestinal transplant, so some T cells may come from the graft donor. The J gene is TRBJ2-2, the V gene TRBV27; D call uncertain. The CDR3 DNA reads as TGTGCCAGCGCTATTAAAGTCCCTTGGGGCGGGGAGCTGTTTTTT. This encodes CASAIKVPWGGELFF.